The entry that follows covers one TCR beta chain sequence. The antigen is not known. Trimming took off 5 bases at V and 0 bases at J, with 12 bases between the two ends. This CDR3 is 15 amino acids long. Per germline, CDR1 MGHRA and CDR2 YSYEKL. These data originate in a study of cytomegalovirus exposure and HLA in healthy donors. Study-wide results and caveats: In vitro data verified a few CMV-associated chains as specific for CMV antigens.

This PCR relied on a set of 60 Vbeta primers and 13 Jbeta primers. Sequenced by immunoSEQ multiplex PCR; TCRdb stores in-frame clones only, minus some. The data contain 55,000 to 65,000 clones, approximately 80% of them singletons. The sample taken for sequencing was PBMCs. The receptor was derived from a woman aged 40-49 years in good health and CMV-seropositive. The chain combines TRBV4-1 with TRBJ2-3, with D tentatively TRBD1 (6 bases). CDR3 loop: CASSGGPISTDTQYF. The DNA for the CDR3 is TGCGCCAGCAGCGGGGGCCCTATTAGCACAGATACGCAGTATTTT.